This T cell receptor (beta chain) was documented in a study of cytomegalovirus exposure and HLA in healthy donors (dated by TCRdb to about 2017). Turning to the overall study: An earlier analysis of about 560 of the donors reported over 250 Gb of sequence data and 117 million unique TCR beta sequences obtained from some 200 million T cells. In addition to the first cohort of 666 subjects, a separate validation cohort of around 110 different subjects was used. Rather than drawing on any new phenotypic data, the later analysis identified candidate immune exposures from TCR beta sequences and the way those sequences occurred across donors. An earlier analysis of 587 of the donors applied high-throughput TCR beta sequencing to assess whether each TCR beta V gene segment acted as functional or pseudogenic. The study aimed to test whether signatures of past pathogen exposure could be identified by cataloging public T cell receptors. Because of strong linkage in the cohort, 5 or 6 DR-DQ haplotypes were treated as single units for association and clustering. All discovery cohort repertoires had been generated on a single sequencing platform. A later analysis re-examined previously published TCR beta repertoires from just over 650 donors and added high-resolution HLA genotyping to investigate patterns of TCR occurrence. Genome-wide SNP genotypes for about three fifths of the 666 donors were used in a later genetic analysis, which treated that subset as a discovery cohort. HLA typing covered class I and class II loci at four-digit resolution. High-throughput TCR immunosequencing, statistical association of individual TCRs with disease status, and machine learning were combined to predict cytomegalovirus infection status. Among about 400 genotyped donors of the cohort, an average of around 250,000 unique TCR beta nucleotide sequences was sequenced per donor, of which about 19% were non-productive. The number of typed donors differed by locus: about 629-640 for A, B, C, DRB1 and DQB1; about 520 for DQA1; approximately 600 for DPA1; and about 450 for DPB1. Of the 300 to 500 genotyped donors, 75% to 85% were placed in the genetic ancestry cluster associated with self-reported Caucasian donors. An early release that covered roughly 600 HLA-typed donors contained approximately 300 gigabases of sequencing data and around 80 million unique TCR sequences. Alongside the repertoire data, information on donor age, sex, ethnicity and CMV serostatus was compiled. Using immunosequencing, the study profiled T cell repertoires from 500 to 800 subjects and related those repertoires to cytomegalovirus serostatus. Paper-wide results and their limitations: A cluster of highly shared sequence variants was judged likely to represent a technical artifact of the sequencing pipeline. Linkage disequilibrium might explain the correlated functional status among segregating V segments, but an unknown experimental factor could not be ruled out. In the study, about 150 TCR beta chains were listed as associated with cytomegalovirus. The cohort was sequenced for TCR beta chains only, and without alpha or paired-chain data the features that could be detected were limited. Across donors, most TCR sequences were observed very rarely, whereas some public TCRs were present in many individuals. According to the authors, the approach could potentially be generalized to other disease states and immunological phenotypes. According to a later analysis, TCR association rates differed among HLA loci, with DRB1 alleles showing the most associated TCRs and HLA-C alleles showing the fewest. A later analysis reported that several top co-occurrence clusters appeared linked to parvovirus B19, influenza, CMV and Epstein-Barr virus. In an earlier analysis of more than 450 of the donors, most TCR beta V segments were observed in productive rearrangements about 87% or about 30% of the time, broadly matching IMGT annotations. A further reported finding was that TCR beta sequences accurately predicted the HLA-A and HLA-B alleles for most subjects in the first cohort. Most CMV-associated TCR beta chains appeared to be HLA-restricted in a later analysis, and the HLA associations seemed to be driven largely by CMV exposure. According to a later genetic analysis, donors in an Asian-associated ancestry cluster had fewer N-insertions in productive TCRs than the approximately 650-donor mean. HLA typing was unavailable for some donors at each locus, so association tests used only the typed subset. Compared with equally common non-associated chains, HLA-associated TCR beta chains in a later analysis were more clonally expanded and had lower generation probabilities. The earlier analysis of some 540 of the donors excluded seventeen rarely observed V segments, including chromosome 9 orphons, because counts were too low. Specific HLA alleles were associated with 15,000 to 20,000 TCR beta sequences at a false discovery rate of 0.05 in a later analysis. Strong co-occurrence of HLA alleles, especially DR and DQ, made assigning TCR associations to individual alleles difficult. In vitro tests confirmed that three of the cytomegalovirus-associated TCR beta chains recognize cytomegalovirus antigens. Some IMGT-functional V segments, including TRBV6-2 and TRBV6-3, could not be told apart with the 87-base-pair reads, so those segments were excluded. The only immune exposure information available for the cohort was CMV serostatus. V-gene and J-gene trimming of TCR beta chains was associated with a missense DCLRE1C variant in a later genetic analysis, and the association was replicated in an independent cohort. Sequencing depth was assumed to be roughly uniform across donors in the presence/absence analyses, though that assumption may not hold. The classifier was reported to diagnose cytomegalovirus status with high specificity and sensitivity in both the original cohort and the validation cohort.

The cohort was made up of approximately 700 healthy bone marrow donors. All cohort members were sampled while nominally healthy, although unrecorded immune exposures were likely present. The donor was CMV seronegative and was included in the group of about 350 seronegative cohort members. Every donor gave a peripheral blood sample, and the peripheral blood mononuclear cells from that sample were used for TCR beta sequencing. The Qiagen DNeasy Blood Extraction Kit was used to extract genomic DNA from the blood cell samples. Trimming accounts for 3 bases at V and 3 bases at J, while the number of junction bases matched to no gene is 9. From the cysteine up to the phenylalanine, the CDR3 has a length of 15 residues. The read is trimmed to its CDR3 DNA, 45 bases read in frame from base 1. The germline V gene specifies SGHDT as CDR1 and YYEEEE as CDR2. As regards this clone: This receptor's antigen is unknown.

The library was generated by the immunoSEQ multiplex PCR assay. For the multiplex PCR, a mixture combining 60 forward primers for TCR Vbeta segments and 13 reverse primers for TCR Jbeta segments was used. The CDR3 region of rearranged TCR beta genes was amplified from genomic DNA by a multiplex PCR assay. The amplified TCR beta libraries were sequenced on the Illumina HiSeq System as 87-base-pair reads. Processing in the source paper ran as follows. Across the roughly 670 repertoires, a later analysis counted approximately 75 million unique TCR beta chains, about 10 million of which were shared by at least two donors. Raw reads were error-corrected and collapsed into unique sequences by a nearest-neighbor algorithm in which closely related sequences were merged to remove PCR and sequencing errors. CDR3 sequences were aligned to IMGT reference sequences to assign V, D and J gene segments. For a sequence to be retained, a match of at least six nucleotides to both a V gene segment and a J gene segment was required. A rearrangement counted as productive if the CDR3 had no stop codons and remained in frame with V and J, and every other rearrangement counted as non-productive. CDR3 was defined according to IMGT convention as the region running from the second conserved V-encoded cysteine to the conserved J-encoded phenylalanine. Sequences without an unambiguous match to a single V gene segment were excluded from the earlier analysis of several hundred of the donors. In an earlier analysis of about 590 of the donors, a V segment was called functional when productive rearrangements were above 56.7%, and segregating when the standard deviation between donors exceeded 5%. To diagnose cytomegalovirus status from the catalog of TCR beta chain sequences, a statistical classification framework was built. In a later analysis, V and J genes were assigned by comparing TCR nucleotide sequences against IMGT/GENE-DB human TR gene sequences. The TCRdist pipeline was used in a later analysis to assign CDR3 sequences and most-parsimonious VDJ recombination scenarios. In a later analysis, each TCR beta chain was defined by its CDR3 amino acid sequence together with its V-gene family, and reads lacking a unique V-gene family were excluded. To address suspected cross-contamination and a sequencing artifact, a later analysis removed 550 to 750 highly shared, low-generation-probability nucleotide sequences. For each public chain, a later analysis derived a clonal expansion index from normalized ranks of inferred template counts within each repertoire. Generation probabilities in a later analysis came from a VDJ recombination model fitted to out-of-frame rearrangements, and those results were checked against IGoR. Hypergeometric tests were used in a later analysis to score TCR-TCR, TCR-HLA and TCR-CMV co-occurrence, with a repertoire-size bias correction applied to the TCR pairs. False discovery rates were estimated in a later analysis by permuting HLA or CMV assignments 20 times. A later analysis grouped co-occurring TCRs with DBSCAN, adding TCRdist sequence similarity when clustering within HLA-allele-positive subsets. For co-occurrence clustering, repertoires with fewer than 30,000 or more than 120,000 public chains were excluded, along with roughly five repertoires with anomalous nucleotide sharing. Imported from immuneACCESS, the table was reduced by TCRdb to in-frame sequences with V and J called. These copies leave out some clones; in studies compared against another copy, an unresolved V gene accounts for under half, and the cause of the remainder is not known. The V and J calls and clone size were taken over from that table, and D and trimming were inferred from the DNA. The sample table includes approximately 110,000 clones. The top ten clones comprise approximately 2.6% of the sample.

The clonotype was recovered from a man aged 25-45 years in good health and CMV-seronegative. The rearranged segments are TRBV5-6 and TRBJ2-7, and TRBD2 aligns with 7 junction nucleotides. Sequenced: PBMCs. The DNA sequence is as follows: TGTGCCAGCAGCTGGAGCGGGGACCGCTACTACGAGCAGTACTTC. Protein translation: CASSWSGDRYYEQYF. This CDR3, with the reference TRBV5-6 and TRBJ2-7 proteins standing in past its ends, gives the full variable domain DAGVTQSPTHLIKTRGQQVTLRCSPKSGHDTVSWYQQALGQGPQFIFQYYEEEERQRGNFPDRFSGHQFPNYSSELNVNALLLGDSALYLCASSWSGDRYYEQYFGPGTRLTVT.